The 3 T cell receptor beta chains in this list originate from one sample, sequenced in a study of blood T cell repertoires in COVID-19. Data came from immunoSEQ multiplex PCR; TCRdb stores just in-frame clones and leaves some out. The profile covers approximately 100,000 clones, with 81% appearing a single time and 9.5% to 12% taken by the ten largest. Sample: peripheral blood. Receptor source: a woman of 80 years or more with acute or convalescent COVID-19.

The J gene is TRBJ1-2, the V gene TRBV6-5; 10 bases match TRBD1. Germline trimming cut 8 bases from V and 4 bases from J; bases unmatched to any gene: 10. The germline CDR1 and CDR2 sequences are MNHEY and SVGAGI. This CDR3 contains 15 residues. The CDR3: CASGKPGQGSYGYTF. The CDR3 coding sequence is TGTGCCAGCGGCAAGCCGGGACAGGGGAGCTATGGCTACACCTTC.

The chain couples TRBV7-7 to TRBJ2-5; TRBD2 matches 8 bases. The length of the CDR3 is 14 residues. Germline trimming cut 7 bases from V and 2 bases from J; bases unmatched to any gene: 6. Germline CDR1 and CDR2: SSHAT and FNYEAQ (reference sequence). In DNA, the CDR3 is TGTGCCAGCACCTCCGGGGGGGGTCAAGAGACCCAGTACTTC. Its protein is CASTSGGGQETQYF.

The chain couples TRBV9 to TRBJ1-6, with a possible D match to TRBD1 (6 bases). Germline loops: CDR1 SGDLS, CDR2 YYNGEE. The CDR3 sequence is 15 residues long. Deletions cut 2 bases from V and 7 bases from J, with 13 bases between. The DNA of the CDR3 is TGTGCCAGCAGCGTCGGGGGGCAGATAAATTCACCCCTCCACTTT. Translated, it gives CASSVGGQINSPLHF.